These 15 T cell receptor beta chains share one sample of origin, sequenced in a study of memory CD4+ T cells and cytomegalovirus serostatus. Method: immunoSEQ multiplex PCR; TCRdb's copy keeps in-frame clones and lacks some. The sample holds some 59,000 clones; 82% are singletons and the top ten take more than 0.8%. Single viable CD3+CD4+CD8-CD45RO+ cells were sorted as the memory CD4+ T cells. The material sequenced was memory CD4+ T cells from blood. All receptors derive from an adult in good health and CMV-seronegative.

J is TRBJ1-1 and V is TRBV11-2; the D gene is possibly TRBD1 (5 bases). The CDR3 spans 15 residues. V was cut by 1 base and J by 0 bases, with 9 bases left in between. Germline assignment: CDR1 SGHAT and CDR2 FQNNGV. The CDR3 sequence is CASSLAAGMNTEAFF. The DNA for the CDR3 is TGTGCCAGCAGCTTAGCGGCAGGGATGAACACTGAAGCTTTCTTT.

V usage is TRBV7-3 and J usage is TRBJ1-2; no clear D. Trimming took off 0 bases at V and 5 bases at J, with 10 bases between the two ends. This CDR3 comprises 14 residues. CDR1 is SGHTA, CDR2 FQGTGA, per germline. CDR3 coding DNA: TGTGCCAGCAGCTTAACGGCGGCAGGTTATGGCTACACCTTC. Protein product: CASSLTAAGYGYTF.

The rearrangement links TRBV5-6 to TRBJ2-1; D gene uncertain. There are 17 residues in the CDR3. Trimming pared 0 bases from V and 6 bases from J, leaving 19 bases between. Germline V gene lookup returns CDR1 SGHDT and CDR2 YYEEEE. The CDR3 spells CASSLGYLDPTGNEQFF. The CDR3 nucleotides are TGTGCCAGCAGCTTGGGATACTTAGACCCTACGGGCAATGAGCAGTTCTTC. Complete variable domain (other parts from reference TRBV5-6 and TRBJ2-1): DAGVTQSPTHLIKTRGQQVTLRCSPKSGHDTVSWYQQALGQGPQFIFQYYEEEERQRGNFPDRFSGHQFPNYSSELNVNALLLGDSALYLCASSLGYLDPTGNEQFFGPGTRLTVL.

V and J are TRBV28 and TRBJ1-5; unclear D gene. Germline V gene data show CDR1 as MDHEN and CDR2 as SYDVKM. The V gene lost 1 base and the J gene lost 2 bases, with 6 bases spanning the gap. This CDR3 is built from 14 residues. The CDR3 nucleotides are TGTGCCAGCAGTTTATCCCATGGCAATCAGCCCCAGCATTTT. Translating gives CASSLSHGNQPQHF.

This chain joins TRBV19 and TRBJ2-3; TRBD2 matches 9 bases. The CDR3 covers 16 residues. With V trimmed by 7 bases and J by 2 bases, 10 bases remained unmatched. Germline values: CDR1 LNHDA, CDR2 SQIVND (reference sequence). The CDR3 DNA follows: TGTGCCAGTACCGATGGAAGCGGGGGGCTCACAGATACGCAGTATTTT. Its protein product is CASTDGSGGLTDTQYF.

The chain joins TRBV27 to TRBJ2-6; D is ambiguous. The ends were cut back, 4 bases at V and 4 bases at J, with 11 bases in the middle. The CDR3 has 15 residues. In germline, CDR1 is MNHEY, CDR2 SMNVEV (reference sequence). The CDR3: CASSSRLSGANVLTF. The CDR3 DNA follows: TGTGCCAGCAGTTCGCGCCTCTCAGGGGCCAACGTCCTGACTTTC.

The chain carries TRBV2 and TRBJ2-7; D gene ambiguous. With 2 bases removed from V and 8 bases from J, the gap between germline ends came to 10 bases. This CDR3 region has 12 residues. From germline, CDR1 is SNHLY and CDR2 FYNNEI. CDR3 residues: CASSEYGRKQYF. CDR3 DNA: TGTGCCAGCAGTGAATACGGCAGGAAGCAGTACTTC.

The rearrangement uses TRBV12-5 and TRBJ2-1; D not resolved. CDR3 length equals 14 residues. V was trimmed by 0 bases and J by 9 bases, leaving 12 bases between them. Germline V gene data show CDR1 as LGHNT and CDR2 as FRNRAP. In DNA, the CDR3 is TGTGCTAGTGGTTTGGTACGGGCTCGGGCTGAGCAGTTCTTC. It is translated as CASGLVRARAEQFF. Variable domain in full (rest from reference TRBV12-5 and TRBJ2-1): DARVTQTPRHKVTEMGQEVTMRCQPILGHNTVFWYRQTMMQGLELLAYFRNRAPLDDSGMPKDRFSAEMPDATLATLKIQPSEPRDSAVYFCASGLVRARAEQFFGPGTRLTVL.

This sequence joins TRBV19 and TRBJ2-3; D perhaps matches TRBD2 (6 bases). Trimming took 3 bases from V and 6 from J, leaving 19 bases between them. The V gene's germline CDR1 is LNHDA and CDR2 SQIVND (reference sequence). The CDR3 loop spans 16 amino acids. The CDR3 DNA sequence: TGTGCCAGTAGTATTCCCCGCGGGACCACCCGGGATACGCAGTATTTT. Protein: CASSIPRGTTRDTQYF.

CDR3 sequence: CASQLRGNSNQPQHF. The CDR3, as DNA: TGTGCCAGCCAACTCAGGGGGAATAGCAATCAGCCCCAGCATTTT. The rearrangement links TRBV21-1 to TRBJ1-5; the D call of TRBD1 is as the table states it, not checked on the DNA. TRBV21-1 is an annotated pseudogene. The CDR3 length is 15 residues.

The chain employs TRBV7-9 and TRBJ2-3, with 7 bases aligning to TRBD2. V lost 3 bases and J lost 4; bases outside the gene matches: 10. From germline, CDR1 is SEHNR and CDR2 FQNEAQ (reference sequence). This CDR3 spans 16 amino acids. CDR3 nucleotides: TGTGCCAGCAGCTTTAGCGGGCGACATGCGGCAGATACGCAGTATTTT. It is translated as CASSFSGRHAADTQYF.

This chain joins TRBV28 and TRBJ1-1; D possibly corresponds to TRBD1 (5 bases). There are 14 residues in the CDR3. V was trimmed by 11 bases and J by 10 bases, leaving 26 bases between them. From germline, CDR1 is MDHEN and CDR2 SYDVKM. CDR3 DNA sequence: TGTGCCGTCAACGAGGGGACTAGGGTTGTGGGAGCTTTCTTT. The encoded protein is CAVNEGTRVVGAFF.

This rearrangement joins TRBV5-1 to TRBJ1-3, with D possibly matching TRBD1 (5 bases). The CDR3 consists of 13 residues. CDR1 and CDR2 from the germline V gene are SGHRS and YFSETQ. The V gene lost 5 bases and the J gene lost 0 bases, with 6 bases spanning the gap. The CDR3 reads CASRQGSGNTIYF. The CDR3 bases are TGCGCCAGCAGGCAGGGCTCTGGAAACACCATATATTTT.

V usage is TRBV7-8 and J usage is TRBJ1-1, with 10 nucleotides matching TRBD1. The CDR3 runs to 18 residues. Trimming took 4 bases from V and 1 from J; bases not matched to a gene: 12. Germline CDR1 reads SGHVS; CDR2 reads FQNEAQ. The CDR3 here is CASSSFGTGVFGNTEAFF. DNA of the CDR3: TGTGCCAGCAGCTCCTTCGGGACAGGGGTTTTCGGGAACACTGAAGCTTTCTTT.

V usage is TRBV6-5 and J usage is TRBJ1-1; D gene ambiguous. This CDR3 spans 14 amino acids. V shed 2 bases and J shed 1 base, with 8 bases lying between them. CDR1 is MNHEY, CDR2 SVGAGI, per germline. The CDR3, as DNA: TGTGCCAGCAGTTACGAGCTAGGGAACACTGAAGCTTTCTTT. The encoded protein is CASSYELGNTEAFF.